The 13 T cell receptor beta chains in this list originate from one sample, sequenced in a study of shared clonotypes between healthy human individuals. Naive CD8 cells lacked CD45RO, underwent positive selection for CCR7 and left out terminally differentiated effector memory CD45RA+ cells. The table came from immunoSEQ multiplex PCR; TCRdb's copy has only in-frame clones and leaves some out. The table includes more than 2 million clones, around 93% detected once. The sample taken for sequencing was naive CD8+ T cells from PBMCs. The receptors come from a man between 18 and 29 years old in good health. Some clones in this sample may be carry-over from other donors' samples.

The chain uses TRBV7-9 and TRBJ2-2; D gene uncertain. The CDR3 consists of 17 residues. Trimming took off 5 bases at V and 0 bases at J, with 16 bases between the two ends. Looked up from germline, CDR1 is SEHNR and CDR2 is FQNEAQ (reference sequence). The CDR3 reads CASSHTTSTANTGELFF. The CDR3 DNA reads as TGTGCCAGCAGCCACACGACGAGCACTGCGAACACCGGGGAGCTGTTTTTT.

This clone was seen only once. The chain has TRBV4-2 and TRBJ2-6; TRBD2 might be the D (6 bases). V lost 1 base to trimming and J lost 4 bases, with 20 bases between them. CDR3 length: 19 residues. From germline, CDR1 is LGHNA and CDR2 YNFKEQ. CDR3 residues: CASSQVLAEPTSGANVLTF. DNA for the CDR3: TGTGCCAGCAGCCAAGTTTTAGCGGAACCTACCTCGGGGGCCAACGTCCTGACTTTC.

The J gene is TRBJ2-3, the V gene TRBV4-2, with 11 bases aligning to TRBD1. The CDR3 contains 16 residues. Germline-derived CDR1 and CDR2 are LGHNA and YNFKEQ. V lost 1 base, J lost 3 bases, and 3 bases stayed unmatched. The CDR3, as DNA: TGTGCCAGCAGCCAAGGCCGGGACAGGGGGACAGATACGCAGTATTTT. This encodes CASSQGRDRGTDTQYF.

There are a few counts of this clone. The rearrangement joins TRBV7-6 to TRBJ1-4, with 9 bases aligning to TRBD1. The V and J ends lost 6 bases and 10 bases, in that order; junction bases with no gene match: 9. This CDR3 spans 14 amino acids. CDR1 is SGHVS and CDR2 is FNYEAQ in the germline V gene. CDR3 sequence reads: CASRDRDREGKLFF. The CDR3 region has the DNA TGTGCCAGCAGGGACCGGGACAGGGAAGGAAAACTGTTTTTT.

V gene TRBV4-3 combines with J gene TRBJ2-7; D unresolved. Germline V lookup: CDR1 LGHNA, CDR2 YSLEER. V lost 0 bases and J 7 bases, leaving 7 bases between the germline ends. CDR3 length equals 12 residues. In DNA, the CDR3 is TGCGCCAGCAGCCAAGATGAAGGGGAGCAGTACTTC. It encodes CASSQDEGEQYF.

The chain employs TRBV29-1 and TRBJ1-2; 8 bases line up with TRBD1. This CDR3 contains 14 residues. J lost 2 bases, V lost 3 bases, and 5 bases had no gene match. Germline assignment: CDR1 SQVTM and CDR2 ANQGSEA. CDR3 sequence: CSVEQGQENYGYTF. CDR3 coding DNA: TGCAGCGTTGAGCAGGGACAGGAGAACTATGGCTACACCTTC.

A note on this clone: This specimen includes other DNA sequences encoding the same CDR3. The gene calls are TRBV9 and TRBJ2-6; D is perhaps TRBD1 (6 bases). The V gene lost 2 bases and the J gene lost 2 bases, with 8 bases spanning the gap. The V gene's germline CDR1 is SGDLS and CDR2 YYNGEE. There are 15 residues in the CDR3. The CDR3 DNA is TGTGCCAGCAGCGTTGAGGGGGCTGGGGCCAACGTCCTGACTTTC. This translates into CASSVEGAGANVLTF.

The chain links TRBV4-3 to TRBJ1-2, with TRBD1 matching over 10 bases. Unmatched junction bases numbered 12, after V lost 4 bases and J lost 4 bases. This CDR3 is 17 amino acids long. Germline CDR1 is LGHNA and CDR2 is YSLEER. CDR3 nucleotides: TGCGCCAGCAGCCGAATCGGTTCGGGACAGGGGTTCTATGGCTACACCTTC. Translated, it gives CASSRIGSGQGFYGYTF.

This rearrangement joins TRBV29-1 to TRBJ2-5; the match to TRBD2 covers 8 bases. The J call may not be correct, given that the DNA end is closer to TRBJ2-7. The germline V gene encodes CDR1 SQVTM and CDR2 ANQGSEA. The CDR3 contains 16 residues. CDR3: CSVEGWLAGSAYEQYF. CDR3 nucleotides: TGCAGCGTTGAGGGTTGGCTAGCGGGCTCGGCCTACGAGCAGTACTTC.

The V call is TRBV6-6, the J call TRBJ2-7; the D gene is possibly TRBD2 (5 bases). CDR1 and CDR2 (germline): MNHNY, SVGAGI (reference sequence). Trimming shortened V by 1 base and J by 6 bases, and 7 bases separated the two germline ends. The CDR3 runs 12 residues. For the CDR3, the DNA is TGTGCCAGCAGTTACTTAGCGCCCGAGCAGTACTTC. Its translation is CASSYLAPEQYF.

V gene TRBV7-9 combines with J gene TRBJ2-6; TRBD1 aligns across 10 bases. The CDR3 is made up of 19 amino acids. Losses at the gene ends were 4 bases for V and 0 bases for J; bases not matched to a gene: 9. Germline CDR1 and CDR2: SEHNR and FQNEAQ (reference sequence). DNA for the CDR3: TGTGCCAGCAGCTCCCCGACAGGGGGCCTTAGCTCTGGGGCCAACGTCCTGACTTTC. Its translation is CASSSPTGGLSSGANVLTF.

The genes are TRBV7-9 and TRBJ2-3; 11 nucleotides match TRBD2. CDR3 length: 17 amino acids. The V and J ends lost 5 bases and 0 bases, in that order; junction bases with no gene match: 7. Germline V lookup: CDR1 SEHNR, CDR2 FQNEAQ (reference sequence). CDR3 sequence reads: CASSPSGRFPSTDTQYF. The CDR3 DNA reads TGTGCCAGCAGCCCTAGCGGGAGGTTTCCTAGCACAGATACGCAGTATTTT.

On this clone itself: This sample also contains other DNA sequences that code for the same CDR3. The chain has TRBV6-5 and TRBJ2-7; D is ambiguous. The CDR3 has 13 residues. Germline V gene lookup returns CDR1 MNHEY and CDR2 SVGAGI. Trimming pared 2 bases from V and 4 bases from J, leaving 9 bases between. CDR3 amino acids: CASSYALGYEQYF. CDR3 sequence (DNA): TGTGCCAGCAGTTACGCGTTAGGGTACGAGCAGTACTTC.